The T cell receptor (beta chain) described here comes from a study of CD8 T cells in ankylosing spondylitis (dated by TCRdb to about 2017). In terms of the full investigation: The study set out to find disease-linked TCR variants by profiling T cell receptor beta repertoires in ankylosing spondylitis patients and healthy donors. Samples of peripheral blood were taken, and for ankylosing spondylitis patients, synovial fluid was collected as well. The full study cohort was made up of 25 ankylosing spondylitis patients and 108 healthy donors.

TCRdb names Illumina HiSeq 2500 as the instrument used. TCR beta libraries were prepared by quantitative 5'-RACE with molecular barcodes. As for the authors' bioinformatics: A new computational method based on a probabilistic model of VDJ rearrangement was used to identify disease-linked TCR variants. TCRdb handled the public reads itself, with Q25 trimming in fastp and clone calling in MiXCR, and kept productive beta chains. Identical CDR3 proteins give one entry, which carries the most common genes and DNA. The V and J calls follow TCRdb's processing rather than the paper's. Recorded for this sample are 700,000 to 850,000 distinct CDR3 sequences; about 12% of them occurred a single time. The ten largest make up roughly 0.51% of the sample. This clonotype was counted between two and nine times. Its antigen is not yet known. The record has no base qualities; no much larger clone is one base away. V is cut back by 2 bases and J by 3 bases, with 15 bases in the junction unmatched. The germline V gene provides CDR1 MGHRA and CDR2 YSYEKL. The CDR3, from cysteine to phenylalanine, totals 18 residues. The DNA shown is the 54-base CDR3, in frame from base 1.

Overall results and qualifications from the work: The disease-linked clones showed a CD8+ phenotype and occurred at relatively low frequencies in peripheral blood. Significant enrichment of the disease-linked clones was reported in matched synovial fluid samples from ankylosing spondylitis patients. Blood from ankylosing spondylitis patients appeared to be characterized by a TCR beta motif made up of eight highly homologous amino acid variants. Some motif variants had previously been reported in the synovial fluid and blood of reactive arthritis patients, which suggests shared mechanisms of disease initiation.

Recombination connected TRBV4-1 to TRBJ1-1, with 7 central nucleotides matching TRBD1. Source material: blood, either unsorted or a sorted T cell fraction (not recorded which). The clonotype was recovered from a male donor with ankylosing spondylitis. In nucleotide form, the sequence is TGCGCCAGCAGCCAAATAGACAGGGTCATGACGAAGGACACTGAAGCTTTCTTT. Its protein is CASSQIDRVMTKDTEAFF.